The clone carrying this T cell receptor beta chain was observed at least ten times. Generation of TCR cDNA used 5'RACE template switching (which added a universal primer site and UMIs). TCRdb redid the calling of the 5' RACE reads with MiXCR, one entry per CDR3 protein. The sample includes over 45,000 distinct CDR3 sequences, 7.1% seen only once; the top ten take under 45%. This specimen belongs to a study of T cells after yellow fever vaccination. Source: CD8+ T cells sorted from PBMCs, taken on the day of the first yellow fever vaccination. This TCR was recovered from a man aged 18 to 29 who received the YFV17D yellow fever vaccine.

DNA for the CDR3: TGTGCCAGCGTCGCGGTTTCCGACACCATATATTTT. This sequence encodes CASVAVSDTIYF. The chain is built from TRBV6-6 and TRBJ1-3, with unresolved D. V lost 8 bases, J lost 8 bases, and 13 bases lay in between. CDR1 is MNHNY and CDR2 is SVGAGI in the germline V gene (reference sequence). The CDR3 totals 12 residues.